The sequence of this T cell receptor beta chain was determined in a study of PD-1 blockade in classical Hodgkin lymphoma (dated by TCRdb to 2020 to 2022). Regarding the study in general: Nivolumab dosing was 3 mg/kg intravenously every 2 weeks, continuing until either disease progression or unacceptable toxicity. A peripheral blood immune signature of response to PD-1 blockade in classical Hodgkin lymphoma was defined using TCR beta sequencing and CyTOF. Overall results and qualifications from the work: Lower diversity was seen in patients whose nivolumab began less than 1 year after ASCT, and these patients were left out of later analyses so that immune reconstitution would not confound the results. The study was restricted to a single clinical trial cohort, and the causes of repertoire differences, possibly disease activity or prior therapy, were left undefined. A significant rise by C4D1 was seen in CD4+ but not CD8+ TCR diversity (p=0.0027 vs p=0.16), with the rise being most apparent in complete responders (p=0.02). Baseline TCR diversity was reported to be lower in newly diagnosed patients than in healthy donors and to be lower still in relapsed/refractory patients. Baseline diversity similar to that of newly diagnosed patients was observed in trial patients achieving complete response, whereas significantly lower diversity was observed in partial responders and progressors.

The intended sense of this specimen's time point label: cycle 2 day 1 (C2D1) of nivolumab. Every trial patient had relapsed following autologous stem cell transplantation, and prior brentuximab vedotin exposure was what differed among cohorts A, B and C. A total of around 59 patients with relapsed/refractory classical Hodgkin lymphoma made up the trial cohort, and each patient's best overall response was complete response, partial response or progressive disease. In the multi-cohort phase II CheckMate 205 trial, trial patients received single-agent nivolumab. An independent review committee assessed best overall response by applying the 2007 International Working Group response criteria. Trial PBMCs were collected just before the start of nivolumab (C1D1) and during therapy at cycle 2 day 1 and cycle 4 day 1. After peripheral blood was drawn into 8 mL Vacutainer Cell Preparation Tubes, PBMCs were isolated by centrifugation and then cryopreserved.

The Qiagen DNeasy kit was used to extract genomic DNA from unsorted PBMCs and from the negatively selected CD4+ and CD8+ fractions. TCR beta CDR3 regions were subjected to amplification by immunoSEQ multiplex PCR with primers that anneal to V and J segments. A synthetic immune receptor repertoire was used to minimize amplification bias, and any residual bias was removed computationally once sequencing was done. Per the source publication's procedure: Custom Python scripts were used to quantify repertoire diversity as the Shannon entropy index. Unsorted, CD4+ and CD8+ repertoires were analyzed separately, except in combined analyses where CD4+ and CD8+ sequences were merged in silico. Clonal expansion was defined as at least a 2-fold frequency increase after treatment relative to C1D1, with a pseudocount of 0.5 for undetected baseline clones. Clones with 0 or 1 copy at C1D1 were defined as singleton clones, while clones with 2 or more copies were defined as non-singleton clones. Clones expanded in unsorted samples were assigned a CD4+, CD8+ or unknown annotation through matching of protein sequences in sorted samples from the same patient. Wilcoxon tests on paired samples were used to test changes in diversity from C1D1 to C4D1. The clones in this table, taken by TCRdb from immuneACCESS, are in-frame only. Not every clone is retained; where verified, under half of the shortfall comes from an unresolved V gene, and the cause of the rest is unknown. The V and J calls and clone size were taken over from that table, and D and trimming were inferred from the DNA. The sample has 22,000 or so clones on record, just over 75% of them singletons. Roughly 40% of the sample belongs to the ten largest clones.

This clone was counted between two and nine times. Its target antigen remains unknown. No base qualities exist here, and no much larger clone lies one base off it. The CDR3 runs 15 amino acids, cysteine and phenylalanine included. Only CDR3 DNA is held: 45 bases, read in frame from base 1. From V the trimming removes 5 bases and from J it removes 6 bases, while the gene matches leave 7 bases of the junction unaccounted for. CDR1 SGHAT and CDR2 FQNNGV are derived from the germline V gene. This clonotype was obtained from a human donor with classical Hodgkin lymphoma. The sequenced sample was peripheral blood mononuclear cells (PBMCs), obtained before the second cycle of nivolumab. This chain is built from TRBV11-2 and TRBJ2-2, with TRBD1 identical over 9 junction bases. The DNA sequence is as follows: TGTGCCAGCAGCGGACAGGGGAATCGGGCCGGGGAGCTGTTTTTT. Translation gives CASSGQGNRAGELFF.